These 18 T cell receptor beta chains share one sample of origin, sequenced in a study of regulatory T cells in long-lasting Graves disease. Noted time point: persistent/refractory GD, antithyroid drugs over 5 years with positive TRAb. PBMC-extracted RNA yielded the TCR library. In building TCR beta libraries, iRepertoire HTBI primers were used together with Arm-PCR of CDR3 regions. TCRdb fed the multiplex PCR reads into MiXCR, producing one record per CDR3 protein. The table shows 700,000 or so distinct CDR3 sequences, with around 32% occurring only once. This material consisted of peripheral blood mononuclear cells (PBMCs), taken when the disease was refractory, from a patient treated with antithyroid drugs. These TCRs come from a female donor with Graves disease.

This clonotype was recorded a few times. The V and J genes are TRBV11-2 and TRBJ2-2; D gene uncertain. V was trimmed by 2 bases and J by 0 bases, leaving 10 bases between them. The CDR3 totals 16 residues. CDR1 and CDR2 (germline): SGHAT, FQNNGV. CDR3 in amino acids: CASSLSTNTNTGELFF. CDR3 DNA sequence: TGTGCCAGCAGCTTATCGACGAATACGAACACCGGGGAGCTGTTTTTT.

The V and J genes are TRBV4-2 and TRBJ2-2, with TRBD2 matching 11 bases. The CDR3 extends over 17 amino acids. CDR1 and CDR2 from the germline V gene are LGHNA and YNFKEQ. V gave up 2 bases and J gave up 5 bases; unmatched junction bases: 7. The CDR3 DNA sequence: TGTGCCAGCAGCCAACAAACTAGCGGGAGACAAACCGGGGAGCTGTTTTTT. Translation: CASSQQTSGRQTGELFF.

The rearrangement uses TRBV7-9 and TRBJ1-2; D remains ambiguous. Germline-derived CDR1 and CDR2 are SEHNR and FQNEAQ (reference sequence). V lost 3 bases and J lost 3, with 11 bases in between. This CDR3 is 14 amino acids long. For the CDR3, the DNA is TGTGCCAGCAGCTTCCCGGAGGATTACTATGGCTACACCTTC. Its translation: CASSFPEDYYGYTF.

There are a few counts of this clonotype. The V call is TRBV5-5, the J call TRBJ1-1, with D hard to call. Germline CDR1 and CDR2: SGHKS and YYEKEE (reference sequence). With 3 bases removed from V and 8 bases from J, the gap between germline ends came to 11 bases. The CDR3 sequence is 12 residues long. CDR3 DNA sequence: TGTGCCAGCAGCTCGGAGGGATGGGAAGCTTTCTTT. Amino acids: CASSSEGWEAFF.

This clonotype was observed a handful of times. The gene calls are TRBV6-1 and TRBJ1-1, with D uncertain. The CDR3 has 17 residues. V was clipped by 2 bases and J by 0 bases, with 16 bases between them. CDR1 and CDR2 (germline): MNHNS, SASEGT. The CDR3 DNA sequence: TGTGCCAGCAGTGAACACGGATGGGCACAGCTGAACACTGAAGCTTTCTTT. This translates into CASSEHGWAQLNTEAFF.

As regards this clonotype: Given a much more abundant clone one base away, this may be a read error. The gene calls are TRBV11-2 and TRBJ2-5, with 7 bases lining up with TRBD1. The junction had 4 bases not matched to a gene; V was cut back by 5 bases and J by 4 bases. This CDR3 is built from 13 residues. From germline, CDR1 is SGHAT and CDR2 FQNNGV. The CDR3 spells CASSGAGGETQYF. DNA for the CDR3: TGTGCCAGCAGCGGGGCAGGGGGAGAGACCCAGTACTTC.

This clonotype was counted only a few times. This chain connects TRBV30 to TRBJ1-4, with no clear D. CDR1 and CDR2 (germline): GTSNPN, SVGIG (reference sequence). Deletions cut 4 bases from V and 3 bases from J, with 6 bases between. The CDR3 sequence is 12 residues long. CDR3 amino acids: CAWISANEKLFF. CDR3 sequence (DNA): TGTGCCTGGATTTCGGCTAATGAAAAACTGTTTTTT.

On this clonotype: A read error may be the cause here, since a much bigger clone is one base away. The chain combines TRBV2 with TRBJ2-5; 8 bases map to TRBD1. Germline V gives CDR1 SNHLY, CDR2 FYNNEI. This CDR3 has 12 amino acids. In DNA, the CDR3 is TGTGCCAGCAGTGGACAGGGGACTGAAGTCGGCTTC. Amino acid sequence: CASSGQGTEVGF.

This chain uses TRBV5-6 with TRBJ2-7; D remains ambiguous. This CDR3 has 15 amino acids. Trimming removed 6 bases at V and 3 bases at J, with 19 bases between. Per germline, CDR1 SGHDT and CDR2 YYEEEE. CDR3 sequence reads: CASTSTVMSYYEQYF. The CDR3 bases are TGTGCCAGCACCTCGACGGTCATGTCCTACTACGAGCAGTACTTC.

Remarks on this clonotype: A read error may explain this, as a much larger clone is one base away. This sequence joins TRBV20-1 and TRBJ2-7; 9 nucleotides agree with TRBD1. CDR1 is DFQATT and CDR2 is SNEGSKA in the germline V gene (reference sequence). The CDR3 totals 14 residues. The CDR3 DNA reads TGCAGTGCTAGCGGGACAGGGTTAGCGTACGTGCAGTACTTC. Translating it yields CSASGTGLAYVQYF.

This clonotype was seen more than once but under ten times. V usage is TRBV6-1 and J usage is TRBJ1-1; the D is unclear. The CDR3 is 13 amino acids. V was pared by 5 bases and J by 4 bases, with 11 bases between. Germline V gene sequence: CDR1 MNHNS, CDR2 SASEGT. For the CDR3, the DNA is TGTGCCAGCAGTCTCCCCGTTGGCACTGAAGCTTTCTTT. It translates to CASSLPVGTEAFF.

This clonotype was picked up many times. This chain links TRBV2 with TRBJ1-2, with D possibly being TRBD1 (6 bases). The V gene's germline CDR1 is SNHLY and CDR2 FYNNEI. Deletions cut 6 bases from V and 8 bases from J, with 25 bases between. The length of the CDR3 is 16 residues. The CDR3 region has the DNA TGTGCCAGCAGAAATTCGGGGAGCAGGGGAGTTGGCGGCTACACCTTC. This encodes CASRNSGSRGVGGYTF. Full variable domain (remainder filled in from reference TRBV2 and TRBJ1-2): EPEVTQTPSHQVTQMGQEVILRCVPISNHLYFYWYRQILGQKVEFLVSFYNNEISEKSEIFDDQFSVERPDGSNFTLKIRSTKLEDSAMYFCASRNSGSRGVGGYTFGSGTRLTVV.

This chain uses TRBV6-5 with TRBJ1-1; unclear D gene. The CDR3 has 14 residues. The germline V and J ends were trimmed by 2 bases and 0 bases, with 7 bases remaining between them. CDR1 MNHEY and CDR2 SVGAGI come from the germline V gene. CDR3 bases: TGTGCCAGCAGTTACGGTGTGGTGAACACTGAAGCTTTCTTT. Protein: CASSYGVVNTEAFF.

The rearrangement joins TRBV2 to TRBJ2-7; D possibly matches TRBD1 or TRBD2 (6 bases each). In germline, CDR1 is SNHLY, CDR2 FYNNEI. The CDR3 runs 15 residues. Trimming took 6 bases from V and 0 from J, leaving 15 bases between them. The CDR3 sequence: CASSPGASSSYEQYF. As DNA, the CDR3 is TGTGCCAGCAGCCCGGGGGCCTCGAGCTCCTACGAGCAGTACTTC.

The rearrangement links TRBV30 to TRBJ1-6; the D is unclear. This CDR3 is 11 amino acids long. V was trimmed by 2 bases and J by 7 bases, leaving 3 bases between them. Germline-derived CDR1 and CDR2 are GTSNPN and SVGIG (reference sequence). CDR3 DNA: TGTGCCTGGAGTCGGAATTCACCCCTCCACTTT. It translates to CAWSRNSPLHF.

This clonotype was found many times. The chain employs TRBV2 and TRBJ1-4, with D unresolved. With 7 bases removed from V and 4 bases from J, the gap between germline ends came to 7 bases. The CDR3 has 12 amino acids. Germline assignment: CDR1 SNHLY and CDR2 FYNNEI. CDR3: CASTRINEKLFF. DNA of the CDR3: TGTGCCAGCACCCGAATTAATGAAAAACTGTTTTTT.

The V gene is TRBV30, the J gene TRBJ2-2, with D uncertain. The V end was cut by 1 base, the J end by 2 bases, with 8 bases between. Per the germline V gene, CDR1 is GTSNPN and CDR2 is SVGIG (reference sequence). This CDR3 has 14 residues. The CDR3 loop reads CAWSAGGNTGELFF. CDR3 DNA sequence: TGTGCCTGGAGTGCAGGCGGTAACACCGGGGAGCTGTTTTTT.

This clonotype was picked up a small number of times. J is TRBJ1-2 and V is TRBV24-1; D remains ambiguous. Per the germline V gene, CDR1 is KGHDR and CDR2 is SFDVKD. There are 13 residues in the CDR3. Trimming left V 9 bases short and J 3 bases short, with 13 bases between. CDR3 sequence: CATEWLRDYGYTF. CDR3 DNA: TGTGCCACCGAGTGGTTACGGGACTATGGCTACACCTTC.